This T cell receptor (beta chain) was captured by sequencing in a study of regulatory dendritic cells for organ transplantation (dated by TCRdb to 2015 to 2018). Study-level background: TCRbeta repertoires were sequenced from sorted naive and memory CD4+ and CD8+ T cells before and after allostimulation with regulatory or mature dendritic cells.

TCRbeta CDR3 regions were amplified by multiplexed two-step PCR using Vbeta-specific forward primers and Jbeta-specific reverse primers. TCRbeta libraries were sequenced on an Illumina instrument through the immunoSEQ service. The study's own analysis went as follows. IMGT annotation was used to assign V, D and J genes, and synthetic CDR3 analogues were used to correct counts for multiplex PCR bias. The immunoSEQ Analyzer calculated repertoire clonality as one minus the normalized Shannon entropy. Clonal expansion was defined by Fisher's exact test with Benjamini-Hochberg false discovery rate control, using two-tailed P<0.01. Entries here come from immuneACCESS through TCRdb and include only in-frame sequences with V and J called. Some clones fail to appear in such tables; in the studies checked, an unresolved V gene covers under half of the shortfall, and the cause of the remainder is unknown. That table furnishes V, J and clone size, whereas the DNA furnished D and trimming. The sample profile shows 30,000 to 45,000 clones; 85% to 95% of them were found once. The ten largest clonotypes hold 0.11% of the sample.

A word on this clone: The specificity of this receptor is unknown. Base qualities are missing; no much larger clone stands one base away.

From cysteine to phenylalanine, the CDR3 is 13 amino acids long. Only the CDR3 portion is preserved as DNA: 39 bases, with reading frame beginning at the first base. A distance of 13 bases separates the germline ends of V and J, which lose 5 bases and 3 bases respectively. From a lookup of the germline V gene, CDR1 and CDR2 are SQVTM and ANQGSEA. FACS was used to sort CD4+ or CD8+ cells into naive T cells (CD45RA+) and memory T cells (CD45RO+). T cells for TCR sequencing came from a couple of healthy control subjects. Unstimulated sorted T cell subsets were used as baseline controls for the mixed lymphocyte reactions. The Qiagen DNeasy Blood & Tissue Kit was used to extract genomic DNA. Overall results and qualifications from the work: Allostimulation expanded memory CD8+ clones in both subjects, but regulatory dendritic cells appeared to induce more limited expansion than mature dendritic cells. Among the resting subsets, the most alloreactive TCR clonotypes were found in memory CD8+ T cells. Repertoires were highly diverse in naive CD4+ and CD8+ T cells, less diverse in memory cells, and most oligoclonal in memory CD8+ cells. Only two subjects were sequenced, and the authors noted considerable between-individual heterogeneity in the alloreactive memory CD8+ T cell pool.

Recombination joined TRBV29-1 with TRBJ1-1; no D gene can be assigned with confidence. This TCR was sampled from a human donor in good health. Sequencing was carried out using naive CD8+ T cells from blood. What this sample's cell subset or site label stands for: CD45RA+ naive T cells. The nucleotides are TGCAGCGTTTATACAGCAACCCACACTGAAGCTTTCTTT. It encodes CSVYTATHTEAFF.